This T cell receptor beta chain emerged from a study of blood T cell repertoires in COVID-19. The wider study: There were acute and convalescent COVID-19 samples, and they came from the United States, Italy and Spain. From T cells, B-cell-depleted T cells, or PBMCs came the material, which was cDNA or gDNA.

Germline CDR1 is SGHRS and CDR2 is YFSETQ. V lost 4 bases and J lost 7, with 14 bases in between. This CDR3 is built from 14 residues. Seattle patients were enrolled during active infection and followed longitudinally. In the authors' workflow: Reference gene primer amplification gave estimated nucleated cell counts. Libraries were prepared by immunoSEQ multiplex PCR; TCRdb keeps only in-frame clonotypes and omits some of them. D and trimming come from the DNA, and the V and J calls and clone size come from that table. Of about 350,000 clones detected, approximately 90% appear once; the ten largest clones hold 3.5% to 4%.

The chain couples TRBV5-1 to TRBJ1-4, with a tentative D call TRBD1 (5 bases). This TCR derives from a woman aged 55-75 years with COVID-19, enrolled during active disease. Sequences were obtained from peripheral blood. This CDR3 reads CASSDQGLGEKLFF. CDR3 DNA: TGCGCCAGCAGCGACCAGGGACTAGGTGAAAAACTGTTTTTT. Together with reference TRBV5-1 and TRBJ1-4, the CDR3 gives the full variable domain: KAGVTQTPRYLIKTRGQQVTLSCSPISGHRSVSWYQQTPGQGLQFLFEYFSETQRNKGNFPGRFSGRQFSNSRSEMNVSTLELGDSALYLCASSDQGLGEKLFFGSGTQLSVL.